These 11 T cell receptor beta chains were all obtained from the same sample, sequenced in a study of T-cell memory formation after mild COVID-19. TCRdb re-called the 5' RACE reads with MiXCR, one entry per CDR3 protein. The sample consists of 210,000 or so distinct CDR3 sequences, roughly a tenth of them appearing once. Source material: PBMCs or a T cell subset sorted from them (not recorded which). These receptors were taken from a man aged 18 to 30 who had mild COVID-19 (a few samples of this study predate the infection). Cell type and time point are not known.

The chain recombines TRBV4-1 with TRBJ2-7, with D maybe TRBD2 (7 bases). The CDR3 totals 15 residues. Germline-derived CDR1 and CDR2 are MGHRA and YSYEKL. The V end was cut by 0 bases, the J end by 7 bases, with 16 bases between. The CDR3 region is CASSQDPGGGREQYF. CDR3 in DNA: TGCGCCAGCAGCCAAGATCCGGGCGGGGGCCGGGAGCAGTACTTC.

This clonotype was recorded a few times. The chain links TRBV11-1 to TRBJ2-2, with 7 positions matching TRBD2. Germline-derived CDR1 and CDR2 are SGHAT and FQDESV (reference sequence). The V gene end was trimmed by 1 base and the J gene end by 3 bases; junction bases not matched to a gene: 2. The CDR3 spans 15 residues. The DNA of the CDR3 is TGTGCCAGCAGCTTAGAACGGGGGGACACCGGGGAGCTGTTTTTT. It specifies CASSLERGDTGELFF. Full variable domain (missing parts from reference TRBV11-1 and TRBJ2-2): EAEVAQSPRYKITEKSQAVAFWCDPISGHATLYWYRQILGQGPELLVQFQDESVVDDSQLPKDRFSAERLKGVDSTLKIQPAELGDSAMYLCASSLERGDTGELFFGEGSRLTVL.

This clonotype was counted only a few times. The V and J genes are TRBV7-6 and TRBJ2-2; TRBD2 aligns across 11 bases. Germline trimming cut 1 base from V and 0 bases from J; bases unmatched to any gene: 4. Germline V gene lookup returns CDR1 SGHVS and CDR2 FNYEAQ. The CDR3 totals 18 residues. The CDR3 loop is CASSLGTSGRANTGELFF. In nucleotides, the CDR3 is TGTGCCAGCAGCTTAGGGACTAGCGGGCGCGCGAACACCGGGGAGCTGTTTTTT.

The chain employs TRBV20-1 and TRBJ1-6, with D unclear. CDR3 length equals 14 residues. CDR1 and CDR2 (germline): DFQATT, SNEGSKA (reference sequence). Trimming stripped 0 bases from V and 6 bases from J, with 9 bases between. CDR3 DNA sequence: TGCAGTGCTAGAGATTGGGTACCTAATTCACCCCTCCACTTT. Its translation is CSARDWVPNSPLHF.

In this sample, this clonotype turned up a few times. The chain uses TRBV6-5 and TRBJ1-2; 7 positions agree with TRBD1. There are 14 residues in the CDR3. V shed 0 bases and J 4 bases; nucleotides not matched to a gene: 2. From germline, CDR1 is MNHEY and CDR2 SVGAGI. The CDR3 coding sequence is TGTGCCAGCAGTTACTCGGGACAGTTCTATGGCTACACCTTC. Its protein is CASSYSGQFYGYTF.

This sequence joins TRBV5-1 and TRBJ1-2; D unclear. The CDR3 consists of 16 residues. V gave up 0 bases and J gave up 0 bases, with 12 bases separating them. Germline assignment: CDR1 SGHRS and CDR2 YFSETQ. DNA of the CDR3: TGCGCCAGCAGCTTGGCCGGGTGGGCGACTAACTATGGCTACACCTTC. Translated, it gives CASSLAGWATNYGYTF.

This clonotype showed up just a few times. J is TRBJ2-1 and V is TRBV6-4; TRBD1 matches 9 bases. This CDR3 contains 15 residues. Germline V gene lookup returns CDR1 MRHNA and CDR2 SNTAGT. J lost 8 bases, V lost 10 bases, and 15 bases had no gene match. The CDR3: CATSVTGQGGHEQFF. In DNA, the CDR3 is TGTGCCACTAGTGTGACGGGACAGGGTGGCCATGAGCAGTTCTTC.

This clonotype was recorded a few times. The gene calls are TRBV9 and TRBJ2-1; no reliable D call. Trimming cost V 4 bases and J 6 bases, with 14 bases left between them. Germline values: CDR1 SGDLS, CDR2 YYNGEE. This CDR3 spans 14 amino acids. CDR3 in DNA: TGTGCCAGCAGCCCCATTCAGTTGAGCAATGAGCAGTTCTTC. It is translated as CASSPIQLSNEQFF.

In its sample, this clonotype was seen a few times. This CDR3 is CSELTGRRSTEAFF. CDR3 nucleotide sequence: TGCAGTGAATTGACAGGCCGGAGAAGCACTGAAGCTTTCTTT. The chain carries TRBV20-1 and TRBJ1-1, with a tentative D call TRBD1 (6 bases). V was pared by 7 bases and J by 4 bases, with 19 bases between. The CDR3 covers 14 residues. Germline V gene data show CDR1 as DFQATT and CDR2 as SNEGSKA (reference sequence).

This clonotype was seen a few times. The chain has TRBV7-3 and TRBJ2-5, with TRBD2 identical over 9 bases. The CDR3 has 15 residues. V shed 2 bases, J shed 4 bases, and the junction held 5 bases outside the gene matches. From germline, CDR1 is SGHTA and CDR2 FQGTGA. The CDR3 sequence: CASSLGLAGSETQYF. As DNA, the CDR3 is TGTGCCAGCAGCTTAGGCCTAGCGGGGTCAGAGACCCAGTACTTC.

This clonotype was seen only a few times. Written as DNA, the CDR3 is TGTGCCAGCAGCGACCTAACTAGCGGGGGGGCCCCCGGGGAGCTGTTTTTT. The encoded protein is CASSDLTSGGAPGELFF. The J gene is TRBJ2-2, the V gene TRBV7-2; 13 bases are a match to TRBD2. The CDR3 contains 17 residues. Germline loops: CDR1 SGHTA, CDR2 FQGNSA. J was trimmed by 6 bases and V by 5 bases; bases with no gene match: 9.